This paragraph covers one TCR beta chain sequence. Participants were aged about 18 to 90 years, lived in 25 or so US areas, and enrolled virtually. The CDR3 totals 14 residues. Trimming shortened V by 1 base and J by 6 bases, and 10 bases separated the two germline ends. From germline, CDR1 is SGHTA and CDR2 FQGNSA. The data originate from a study of blood T cell repertoires in COVID-19. On the study more broadly: Material from acute and convalescent COVID-19 was sourced from the United States, Italy and Spain.

Original data processing: From reference gene primer amplification, estimates of nucleated cell counts were derived. The assay was immunoSEQ multiplex PCR, and TCRdb's table has in-frame clones only and misses some. The DNA gave D and trimming, while V, J and clone size come from that table. The sample yields roughly 170,000 clones, 83% seen once. This sequence originates from a woman in her forties or fifties in a cohort exposed to, infected with or recovered from COVID-19 (not recorded which). The sequencing sample was made of PBMCs or T cells enriched from blood (not recorded which). The J gene is TRBJ2-1, the V gene TRBV7-2; D uncertain. The CDR3 DNA sequence: TGTGCCAGCAGCTTAGAGGCGGTGGTCAATGAGCAGTTCTTC. This translates into CASSLEAVVNEQFF.